This T cell receptor (beta chain) derives from a study of T-cell memory formation after mild COVID-19. Overall study: TCR clusters largely stayed donor specific. The study's findings and limits: Later expanders leaned CD4+, whereas day 15 to 85 contracting clones were balanced CD4/CD8.

The CDR3 runs 14 residues. Looked up from germline, CDR1 is SGDLS and CDR2 is YYNGEE. With 2 bases removed from V and 5 bases from J, the gap between germline ends came to 13 bases. After 5'RACE with constant-segment primers, TCR alpha and TCR beta cDNA libraries carrying sample barcodes and UMIs were obtained. TCRdb recomputed calls from the 5' RACE reads with MiXCR, one row per CDR3 protein. The sample lists 30,000 to 45,000 distinct CDR3 sequences; approximately 10% were seen once. This clonotype was seen more than once but under ten times. As yet, its antigen is unknown. Sequenced: PBMCs or a T cell subset sorted from them (not recorded which). The chain couples TRBV9 to TRBJ2-5; D might be TRBD2 (6 bases). The receptor was isolated from a man younger than 30 who had mild COVID-19 (a few samples of this study predate the infection). Cell type and time point are not known. In DNA, the CDR3 is TGTGCCAGCAGCGTCCAACCGGGGGTGGAGACCCAGTACTTC. Amino acid sequence: CASSVQPGVETQYF.